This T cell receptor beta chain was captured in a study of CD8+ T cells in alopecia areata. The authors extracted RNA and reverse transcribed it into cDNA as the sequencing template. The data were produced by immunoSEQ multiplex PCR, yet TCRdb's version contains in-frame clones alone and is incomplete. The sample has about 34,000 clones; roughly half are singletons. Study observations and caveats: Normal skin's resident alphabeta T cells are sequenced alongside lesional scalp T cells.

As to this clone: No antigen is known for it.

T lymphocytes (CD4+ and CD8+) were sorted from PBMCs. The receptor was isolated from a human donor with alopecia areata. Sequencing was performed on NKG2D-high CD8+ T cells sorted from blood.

The DNA of the CDR3 is TGTGCCAGCAGCGTCCTAGCGGGAGGGCCATCCTACAATGAGCAGTTCTTC. Translating gives CASSVLAGGPSYNEQFF. The chain recombines TRBV13 with TRBJ2-1, with 12 bases that match TRBD2. The CDR3 has 17 residues. Losses at the gene ends were 5 bases for V and 1 base for J; bases not matched to a gene: 6. Looked up from germline, CDR1 is PRHDT and CDR2 is FYEKMQ (reference sequence). The full variable domain, completed using reference TRBV13 and TRBJ2-1, is AAGVIQSPRHLIKEKRETATLKCYPIPRHDTVYWYQQGPGQDPQFLISFYEKMQSDKGSIPDRFSAQQFSDYHSELNMSSLELGDSALYFCASSVLAGGPSYNEQFFGPGTRLTVL.